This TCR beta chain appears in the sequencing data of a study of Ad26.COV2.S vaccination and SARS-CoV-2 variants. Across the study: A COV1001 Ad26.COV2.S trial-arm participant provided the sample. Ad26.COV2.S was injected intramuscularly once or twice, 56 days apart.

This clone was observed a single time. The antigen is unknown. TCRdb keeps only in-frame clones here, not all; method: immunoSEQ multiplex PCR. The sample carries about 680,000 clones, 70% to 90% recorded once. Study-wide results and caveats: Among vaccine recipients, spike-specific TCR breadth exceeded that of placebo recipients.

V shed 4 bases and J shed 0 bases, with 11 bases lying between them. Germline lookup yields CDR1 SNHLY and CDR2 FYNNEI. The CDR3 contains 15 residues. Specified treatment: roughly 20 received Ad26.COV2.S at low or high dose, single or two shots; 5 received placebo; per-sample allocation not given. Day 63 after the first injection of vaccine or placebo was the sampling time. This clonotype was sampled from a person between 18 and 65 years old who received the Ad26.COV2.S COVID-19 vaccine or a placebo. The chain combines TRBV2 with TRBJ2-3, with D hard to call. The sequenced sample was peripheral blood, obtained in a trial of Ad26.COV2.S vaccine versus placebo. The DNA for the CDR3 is TGTGCCAGCAGTGTTCGTTACCCAAGCACAGATACGCAGTATTTT. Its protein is CASSVRYPSTDTQYF.